The 21 T cell receptor beta chains presented below share a single source sample, sequenced in a study of T cell responses to AZD1222 COVID-19 vaccine. Method: immunoSEQ multiplex PCR; TCRdb's copy keeps in-frame clones and lacks some. This table holds 120,000 to 150,000 clones, about 90% found once. Sequenced here: peripheral blood, sampled 28 days after the second AZD1222 dose. The origin of the receptors is an adult who received the AZD1222 COVID-19 vaccine.

V is TRBV5-5 and J is TRBJ1-1, with 7 bases aligning to TRBD1. CDR3 size: 17 residues. Germline lookup yields CDR1 SGHKS and CDR2 YYEKEE (reference sequence). The J segment lost 4 bases and the V segment lost 4 bases, leaving 16 bases of the junction unmatched. The CDR3 protein is CASSLNLDRAQGTEAFF. The CDR3 DNA sequence: TGTGCCAGCAGCCTCAACCTCGACAGGGCGCAAGGCACTGAAGCTTTCTTT. Full variable domain (rest looked up from reference TRBV5-5 and TRBJ1-1): DAGVTQSPTHLIKTRGQQVTLRCSPISGHKSVSWYQQVLGQGPQFIFQYYEKEERGRGNFPDRFSARQFPNYSSELNVNALLLGDSALYLCASSLNLDRAQGTEAFFGQGTRLTVV.

The chain joins TRBV7-2 to TRBJ1-3, with unresolved D. V was clipped by 0 bases and J by 0 bases, with 18 bases between them. This CDR3 is 19 amino acids long. CDR1 is SGHTA and CDR2 is FQGNSA in the germline V gene. The CDR3 sequence: CASSLAIGPLWASGNTIYF. The CDR3 DNA sequence: TGTGCCAGCAGCTTAGCGATTGGGCCTCTTTGGGCCTCTGGAAACACCATATATTTT.

The V gene is TRBV15, the J gene TRBJ2-5, with 9 bases aligning to TRBD1. V lost 0 bases, J lost 5 bases, and 4 bases stayed unmatched. Germline CDR1 and CDR2: LNHNV and YYDKDF (reference sequence). The CDR3 runs 15 residues. The CDR3 reads CATSRDRDREETQYF. Written as DNA, the CDR3 is TGTGCCACCAGCAGAGATCGGGACAGGGAGGAGACCCAGTACTTC. The full variable domain, its missing parts supplied by reference TRBV15 and TRBJ2-5, is DAMVIQNPRYQVTQFGKPVTLSCSQTLNHNVMYWYQQKSSQAPKLLFHYYDKDFNNEADTPDNFQSRRPNTSFCFLDIRSPGLGDTAMYLCATSRDRDREETQYFGPGTRLLVL.

The CDR3 sequence is CASSMDRADHGYTF. CDR3 in DNA: TGTGCCAGCTCTATGGACAGGGCCGACCATGGCTACACCTTC. The J gene is TRBJ1-2, the V gene TRBV18, with 8 bases aligning to TRBD1. With 6 bases clipped from V and 6 bases from J, the junction kept 9 bases outside the gene matches. Germline values: CDR1 KGHSH, CDR2 LQKENI. There are 14 residues in the CDR3.

The chain combines TRBV5-1 with TRBJ2-1; 10 nucleotides match TRBD1. J lost 14 bases, V lost 0 bases, and 14 bases had no gene match. Per germline, CDR1 SGHRS and CDR2 YFSETQ. The CDR3 totals 16 residues. The CDR3 here is CASSLDGSGTGERKFF. The CDR3 DNA is TGCGCCAGCAGCTTGGATGGGTCTGGGACAGGGGAGAGGAAGTTCTTC.

This CDR3 is CASSEGTSAYEQYF. The CDR3 region has the DNA TGTGCCAGCAGTGAGGGGACTAGCGCCTACGAGCAGTACTTC. This chain joins TRBV25-1 and TRBJ2-7, with 10 bases lining up with TRBD2. The length of the CDR3 is 14 residues. After removal of 3 bases from V and 2 bases from J, the junction contained 1 base not matched to a gene. From germline, CDR1 is MGHDK and CDR2 SYGVNS.

The gene calls are TRBV7-2 and TRBJ2-1, with 15 nucleotides matching TRBD2. After removal of 5 bases from V and 0 bases from J, the junction contained 8 bases not matched to a gene. The CDR3 is 19 amino acids. CDR1 and CDR2 (germline): SGHTA, FQGNSA. This CDR3 reads CASSPRTSGRAPSYNEQFF. The CDR3 DNA reads TGTGCCAGCAGCCCTAGGACTAGCGGGAGGGCCCCCTCCTACAATGAGCAGTTCTTC.

The chain recombines TRBV6-1 with TRBJ2-3, with D perhaps matching TRBD1 (6 bases). V lost 1 base to trimming and J lost 4 bases, with 12 bases between them. Germline V gene data show CDR1 as MNHNS and CDR2 as SASEGT. CDR3 length equals 15 residues. In DNA, the CDR3 is TGTGCCAGCAGTGAAGTGTGGGGGCTCGCAGATACGCAGTATTTT. Translation: CASSEVWGLADTQYF.

The J gene is TRBJ2-7, the V gene TRBV7-2, with 7 bases that match TRBD1. Germline V lookup: CDR1 SGHTA, CDR2 FQGNSA. Unmatched junction bases numbered 15, after V lost 5 bases and J lost 8 bases. This CDR3 has 15 amino acids. CDR3 DNA: TGTGCCAGCAGCACTAGACAGGGCTATGAGATGAAGCAGTACTTC. The encoded protein is CASSTRQGYEMKQYF.

This rearrangement joins TRBV27 to TRBJ2-1; no definite D call. Deletions cut 6 bases from V and 2 bases from J, with 11 bases between. Germline V lookup: CDR1 MNHEY, CDR2 SMNVEV (reference sequence). The CDR3 is made up of 14 amino acids. The CDR3 protein is CASRTSAPYNEQFF. CDR3 coding DNA: TGTGCCAGCAGGACATCGGCCCCCTACAATGAGCAGTTCTTC.

The chain links TRBV6-6 to TRBJ2-7; the match to TRBD2 covers 8 bases. CDR1 is MNHNY and CDR2 is SVGAGI in the germline V gene (reference sequence). V dropped 6 bases and J dropped 3; count of bases not matched to a gene: 4. There are 13 residues in the CDR3. The CDR3, as DNA: TGTGCCAGCAGGGCTAGCGGGCTCTACGAGCAGTACTTC. Translating it yields CASRASGLYEQYF.

A remark on this clone: This specimen includes other DNA sequences encoding the same CDR3. This chain links TRBV7-9 with TRBJ1-3, with D possibly being TRBD1 (5 bases). CDR1 and CDR2 (germline): SEHNR, FQNEAQ (reference sequence). V lost 6 bases and J lost 1, with 10 bases in between. The CDR3 loop spans 14 amino acids. CDR3 sequence reads: CASSPRGSGNTIYF. CDR3 nucleotides: TGTGCCAGCAGTCCCCGGGGGTCTGGAAACACCATATATTTT. Drawing the rest from reference TRBV7-9 and TRBJ1-3, the complete variable domain is DTGVSQNPRHKITKRGQNVTFRCDPISEHNRLYWYRQTLGQGPEFLTYFQNEAQLEKSRLLSDRFSAERPKGSFSTLEIQRTEQGDSAMYLCASSPRGSGNTIYFGEGSWLTVV.

The rearrangement uses TRBV7-6 and TRBJ2-1, with 8 bases aligning to TRBD2. The junction had 4 bases not matched to a gene; V was cut back by 5 bases and J by 10 bases. Germline CDR1 and CDR2: SGHVS and FNYEAQ. The CDR3 has 12 residues. The CDR3 bases are TGTGCCAGCAGCCCTAGCGGGCCCGAGCAGTTCTTC. Its translation is CASSPSGPEQFF. Full variable domain (missing parts from reference TRBV7-6 and TRBJ2-1): GAGVSQSPRYKVTKRGQDVALRCDPISGHVSLYWYRQALGQGPEFLTYFNYEAQQDKSGLPNDRFSAERPEGSISTLTIQRTEQRDSAMYRCASSPSGPEQFFGPGTRLTVL.

The chain recombines TRBV19 with TRBJ1-1, with 10 bases identical to TRBD1. V lost 6 bases and J lost 6; bases outside the gene matches: 13. The CDR3 runs 16 residues. Germline V gene lookup returns CDR1 LNHDA and CDR2 SQIVND (reference sequence). CDR3 in amino acids: CASRSRDRGAGAEAFF. CDR3 sequence (DNA): TGTGCCAGTAGAAGCCGGGACAGGGGAGCTGGGGCTGAAGCTTTCTTT.

The CDR3 region is CASSTSQREATNEKLFF. Written as DNA, the CDR3 is TGTGCCAGCAGTACCTCCCAGCGAGAGGCAACTAATGAAAAACTGTTTTTT. The chain combines TRBV27 with TRBJ1-4; D gene uncertain. Looked up from germline, CDR1 is MNHEY and CDR2 is SMNVEV (reference sequence). CDR3 length equals 17 residues. The V end was cut by 5 bases, the J end by 0 bases, with 16 bases between. The entire variable domain, with the rest obtained from reference TRBV27 and TRBJ1-4, is as follows: EAQVTQNPRYLITVTGKKLTVTCSQNMNHEYMSWYRQDPGLGLRQIYYSMNVEVTDKGDVPEGYKVSRKEKRNFPLILESPSPNQTSLYFCASSTSQREATNEKLFFGSGTQLSVL.

The chain uses TRBV5-1 and TRBJ1-1, with 9 nucleotides matching TRBD1. Unmatched junction bases numbered 6, after V lost 4 bases and J lost 5 bases. The germline V gene has CDR1 SGHRS and CDR2 YFSETQ. The CDR3 totals 14 residues. CDR3 DNA: TGCGCCAGCAGCACGAGACAGGGGGAAACTGAAGCTTTCTTT. It specifies CASSTRQGETEAFF.

The rearrangement links TRBV7-2 to TRBJ2-5, with 10 bases identical to TRBD2. Trimming cost V 3 bases and J 2 bases; bases outside gene matches: 3. Germline loops: CDR1 SGHTA, CDR2 FQGNSA. This CDR3 contains 15 residues. The CDR3 spells CASSFTSGAQETQYF. DNA of the CDR3: TGTGCCAGCAGCTTTACTAGCGGGGCTCAAGAGACCCAGTACTTC.

The rearrangement joins TRBV4-1 to TRBJ1-1; 7 bases map to TRBD1. Per the germline V gene, CDR1 is MGHRA and CDR2 is YSYEKL. This CDR3 has 14 amino acids. Trimming took 0 bases from V and 8 from J; bases not matched to a gene: 6. Here the CDR3 reads CASSQDRGGPEAFF. The CDR3 DNA is TGCGCCAGCAGCCAAGATAGAGGGGGCCCCGAAGCTTTCTTT.

The genes are TRBV2 and TRBJ1-2, with D hard to call. The CDR3 contains 18 residues. V shed 0 bases and J shed 8 bases, with 25 bases lying between them. Germline assignment: CDR1 SNHLY and CDR2 FYNNEI. The CDR3 nucleotides read TGTGCCAGCAGTGAAGCGCTTCTTTTGGGCCAGCAAATGTGGGGCTACACCTTC. It specifies CASSEALLLGQQMWGYTF.

The chain uses TRBV5-4 and TRBJ1-6; possible D gene TRBD1, 6 bases. Trimming stripped 0 bases from V and 12 bases from J, with 16 bases between. Germline V gives CDR1 SGHNT, CDR2 YYREEE (reference sequence). CDR3 length equals 15 residues. The DNA for the CDR3 is TGTGCCAGCAGCTTGGGAGAGCGAGGGGGGGTACCCCTCCACTTT. It translates to CASSLGERGGVPLHF.

This chain links TRBV19 with TRBJ2-3; D remains unclear. Trimming shortened V by 3 bases and J by 2 bases, and 15 bases separated the two germline ends. The CDR3 extends over 16 amino acids. Germline V gene lookup returns CDR1 LNHDA and CDR2 SQIVND (reference sequence). CDR3 region: CASSINRASVTDTQYF. The CDR3 DNA reads as TGTGCCAGTAGTATTAATAGGGCCTCGGTCACAGATACGCAGTATTTT.